This TCR beta chain was recorded in a study of T-cell reconstitution after alpha-beta-depleted transplantation in children. The CDR3 runs to 15 residues. Germline V CDR1 and CDR2: SGHKS, YYEKEE (reference sequence). V was cut by 4 bases and J by 0 bases, with 14 bases left in between. In its sample, this clonotype was seen many times. Preparation of the TCRbeta library was carried out with unique molecular identifiers. TCRdb called the PCR reads again in MiXCR, with one record for every CDR3 protein. The sample has 150,000 to 200,000 distinct CDR3 sequences, roughly 7.5% seen once. This sample comprised PBMCs from the stem cell graft donor, obtained from the stem cell graft. The chain is built from TRBV5-5 and TRBJ2-7; tentative D call: TRBD1 (6 bases). This TCR was recovered from a human donor who donated a stem cell graft to a child with Wiskott-Aldrich syndrome. As DNA, the CDR3 is TGTGCCAGCAGCCCCGGACAGAACCCCTCCTACGAGCAGTACTTC. Translating it yields CASSPGQNPSYEQYF.